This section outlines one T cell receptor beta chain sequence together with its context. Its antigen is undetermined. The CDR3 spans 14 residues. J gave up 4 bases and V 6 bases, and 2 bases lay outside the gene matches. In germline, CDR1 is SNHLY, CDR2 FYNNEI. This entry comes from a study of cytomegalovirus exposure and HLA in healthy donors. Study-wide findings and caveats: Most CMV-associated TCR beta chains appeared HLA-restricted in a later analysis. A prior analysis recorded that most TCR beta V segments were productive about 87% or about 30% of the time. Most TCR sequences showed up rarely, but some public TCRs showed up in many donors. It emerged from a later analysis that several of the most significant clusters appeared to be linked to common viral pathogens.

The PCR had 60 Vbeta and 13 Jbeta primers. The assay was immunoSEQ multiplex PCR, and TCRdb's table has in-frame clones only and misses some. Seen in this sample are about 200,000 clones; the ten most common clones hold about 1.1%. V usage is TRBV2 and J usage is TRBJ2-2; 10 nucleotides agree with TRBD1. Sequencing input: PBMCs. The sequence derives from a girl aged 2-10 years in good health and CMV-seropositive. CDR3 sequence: CASRRTGGTGELFF. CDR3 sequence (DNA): TGTGCCAGCAGGAGGACAGGGGGCACCGGGGAGCTGTTTTTT.